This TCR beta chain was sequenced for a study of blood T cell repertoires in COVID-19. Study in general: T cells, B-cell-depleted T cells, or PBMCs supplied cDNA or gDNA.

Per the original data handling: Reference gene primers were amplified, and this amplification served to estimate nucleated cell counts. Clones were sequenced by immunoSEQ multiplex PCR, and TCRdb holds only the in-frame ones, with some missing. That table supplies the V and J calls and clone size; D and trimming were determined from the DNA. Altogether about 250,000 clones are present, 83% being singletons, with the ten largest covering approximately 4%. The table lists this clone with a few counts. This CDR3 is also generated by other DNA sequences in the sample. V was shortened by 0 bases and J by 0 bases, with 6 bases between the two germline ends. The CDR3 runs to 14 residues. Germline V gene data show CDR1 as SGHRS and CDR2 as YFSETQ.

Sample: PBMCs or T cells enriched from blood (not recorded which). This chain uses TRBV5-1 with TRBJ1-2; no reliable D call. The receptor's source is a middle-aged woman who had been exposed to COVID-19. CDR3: CASSLEGANYGYTF. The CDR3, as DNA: TGCGCCAGCAGCTTGGAGGGAGCTAACTATGGCTACACCTTC.